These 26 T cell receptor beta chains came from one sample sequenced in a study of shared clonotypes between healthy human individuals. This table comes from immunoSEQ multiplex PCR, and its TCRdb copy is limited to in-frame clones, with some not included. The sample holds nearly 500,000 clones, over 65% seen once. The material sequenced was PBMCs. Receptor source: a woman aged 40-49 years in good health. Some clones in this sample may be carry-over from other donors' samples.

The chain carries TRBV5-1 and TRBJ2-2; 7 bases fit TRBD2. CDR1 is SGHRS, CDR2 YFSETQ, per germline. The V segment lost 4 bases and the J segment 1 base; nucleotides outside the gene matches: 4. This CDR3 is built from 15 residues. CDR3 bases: TGCGCCAGCAGCGCCGCTAGCGGGAACACCGGGGAGCTGTTTTTT. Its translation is CASSAASGNTGELFF.

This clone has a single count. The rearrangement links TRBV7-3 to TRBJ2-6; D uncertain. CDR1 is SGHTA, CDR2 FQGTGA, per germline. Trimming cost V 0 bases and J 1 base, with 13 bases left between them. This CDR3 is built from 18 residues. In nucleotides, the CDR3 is TGTGCCAGCAGCTTAACCCCGTCAGGCTGGTCTGGGGCCAACGTCCTGACTTTC. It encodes CASSLTPSGWSGANVLTF.

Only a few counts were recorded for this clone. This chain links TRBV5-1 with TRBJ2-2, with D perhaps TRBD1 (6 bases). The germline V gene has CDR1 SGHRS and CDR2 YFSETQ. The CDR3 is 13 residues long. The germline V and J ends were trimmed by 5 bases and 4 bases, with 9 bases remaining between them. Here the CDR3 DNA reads TGCGCCAGCAGACCCAGGGGCACCGGGGAGCTGTTTTTT. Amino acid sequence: CASRPRGTGELFF. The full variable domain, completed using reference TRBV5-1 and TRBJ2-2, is KAGVTQTPRYLIKTRGQQVTLSCSPISGHRSVSWYQQTPGQGLQFLFEYFSETQRNKGNFPGRFSGRQFSNSRSEMNVSTLELGDSALYLCASRPRGTGELFFGEGSRLTVL.

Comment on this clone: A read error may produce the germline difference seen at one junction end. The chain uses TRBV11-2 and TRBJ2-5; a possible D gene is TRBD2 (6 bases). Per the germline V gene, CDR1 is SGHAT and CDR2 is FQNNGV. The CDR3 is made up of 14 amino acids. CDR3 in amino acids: CASSQDGEVKTQYF. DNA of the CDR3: TGCGCCAGCAGCCAAGATGGGGAGGTAAAGACCCAGTACTTC.

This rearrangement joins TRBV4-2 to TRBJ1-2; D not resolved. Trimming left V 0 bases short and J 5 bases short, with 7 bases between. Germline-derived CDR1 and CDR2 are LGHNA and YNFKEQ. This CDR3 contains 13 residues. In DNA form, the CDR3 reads TGTGCCAGCAGCCAAGAGAACAAGTATGGCTACACCTTC. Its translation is CASSQENKYGYTF.

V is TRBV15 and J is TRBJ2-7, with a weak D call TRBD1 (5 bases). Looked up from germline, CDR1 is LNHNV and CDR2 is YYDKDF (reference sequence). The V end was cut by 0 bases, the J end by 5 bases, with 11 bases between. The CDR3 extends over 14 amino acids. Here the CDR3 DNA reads TGTGCCACCAGCAGAGAGGCGGACACTCACGAGCAGTACTTC. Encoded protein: CATSREADTHEQYF.

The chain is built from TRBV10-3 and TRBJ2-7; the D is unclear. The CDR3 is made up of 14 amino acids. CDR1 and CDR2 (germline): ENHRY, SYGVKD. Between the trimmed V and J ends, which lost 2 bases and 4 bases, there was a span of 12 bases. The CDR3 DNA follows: TGTGCCATCAGTGAGCGCGGAAAGCCGTACGAGCAGTACTTC. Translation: CAISERGKPYEQYF.

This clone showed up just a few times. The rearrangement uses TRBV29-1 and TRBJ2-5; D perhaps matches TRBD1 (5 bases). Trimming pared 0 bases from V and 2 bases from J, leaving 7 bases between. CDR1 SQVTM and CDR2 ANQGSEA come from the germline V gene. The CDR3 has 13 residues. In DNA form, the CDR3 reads TGCAGCGTTGAAGATAGGGGTCAAGAGACCCAGTACTTC. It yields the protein CSVEDRGQETQYF.

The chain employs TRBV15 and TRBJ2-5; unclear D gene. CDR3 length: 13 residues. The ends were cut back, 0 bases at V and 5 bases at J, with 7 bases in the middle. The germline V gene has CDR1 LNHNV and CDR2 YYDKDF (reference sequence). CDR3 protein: CATSRDPLETQYF. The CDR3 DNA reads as TGTGCCACCAGCAGAGATCCGTTGGAGACCCAGTACTTC.

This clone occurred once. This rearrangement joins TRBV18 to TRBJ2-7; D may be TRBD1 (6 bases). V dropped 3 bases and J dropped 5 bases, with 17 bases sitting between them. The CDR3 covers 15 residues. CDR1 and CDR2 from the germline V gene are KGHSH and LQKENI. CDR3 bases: TGTGCCAGCTCACCGGGACAAGCGGATCTGGACGAGCAGTACTTC. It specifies CASSPGQADLDEQYF. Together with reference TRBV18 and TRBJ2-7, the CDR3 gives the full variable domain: NAGVMQNPRHLVRRRGQEARLRCSPMKGHSHVYWYRQLPEEGLKFMVYLQKENIIDESGMPKERFSAEFPKEGPSILRIQQVVRGDSAAYFCASSPGQADLDEQYFGPGTRLTVT.

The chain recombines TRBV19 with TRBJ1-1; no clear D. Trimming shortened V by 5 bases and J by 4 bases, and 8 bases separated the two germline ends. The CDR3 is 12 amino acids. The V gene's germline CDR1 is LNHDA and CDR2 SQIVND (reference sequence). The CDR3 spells CASSWSATEAFF. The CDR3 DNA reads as TGTGCCAGTAGTTGGTCGGCCACTGAAGCTTTCTTT.

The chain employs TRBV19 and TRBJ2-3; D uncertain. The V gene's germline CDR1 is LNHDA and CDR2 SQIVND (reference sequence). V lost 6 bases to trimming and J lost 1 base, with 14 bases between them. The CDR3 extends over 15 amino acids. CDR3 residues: CASSPTPAGTDTQYF. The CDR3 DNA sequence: TGTGCCAGTAGCCCGACACCGGCTGGCACAGATACGCAGTATTTT.

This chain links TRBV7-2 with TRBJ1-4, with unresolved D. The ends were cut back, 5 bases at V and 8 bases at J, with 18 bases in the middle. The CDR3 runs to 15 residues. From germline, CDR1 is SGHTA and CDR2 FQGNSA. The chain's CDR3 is CASSLSGRGNEKLFF. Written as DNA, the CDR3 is TGTGCCAGCAGCCTCTCTGGGAGAGGGAACGAAAAACTGTTTTTT.

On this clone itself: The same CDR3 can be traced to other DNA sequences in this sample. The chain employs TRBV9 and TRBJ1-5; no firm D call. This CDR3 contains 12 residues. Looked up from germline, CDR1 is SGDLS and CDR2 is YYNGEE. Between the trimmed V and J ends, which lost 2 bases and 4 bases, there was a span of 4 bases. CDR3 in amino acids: CASSVGNQPQHF. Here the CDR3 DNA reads TGTGCCAGCAGCGTCGGTAATCAGCCCCAGCATTTT.

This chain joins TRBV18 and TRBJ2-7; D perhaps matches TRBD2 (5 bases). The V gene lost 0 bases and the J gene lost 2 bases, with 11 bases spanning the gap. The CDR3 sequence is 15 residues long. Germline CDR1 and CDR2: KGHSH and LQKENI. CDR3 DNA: TGTGCCAGCTCACCACCAACCGGGATTACCTACGAGCAGTACTTC. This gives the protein CASSPPTGITYEQYF.

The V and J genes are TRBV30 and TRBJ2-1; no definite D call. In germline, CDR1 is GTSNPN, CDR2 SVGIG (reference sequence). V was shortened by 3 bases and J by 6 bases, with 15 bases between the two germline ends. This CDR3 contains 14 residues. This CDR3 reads CAWSVDGGSNEQFF. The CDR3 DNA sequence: TGTGCCTGGAGCGTGGACGGCGGTTCCAATGAGCAGTTCTTC.

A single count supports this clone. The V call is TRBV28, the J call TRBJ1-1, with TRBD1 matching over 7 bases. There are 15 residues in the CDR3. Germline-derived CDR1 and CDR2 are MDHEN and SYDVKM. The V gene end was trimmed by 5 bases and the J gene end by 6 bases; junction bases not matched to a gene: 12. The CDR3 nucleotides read TGTGCCAGCAGTCCTTTGACAGGGTCATATGCTGAAGCTTTCTTT. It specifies CASSPLTGSYAEAFF.

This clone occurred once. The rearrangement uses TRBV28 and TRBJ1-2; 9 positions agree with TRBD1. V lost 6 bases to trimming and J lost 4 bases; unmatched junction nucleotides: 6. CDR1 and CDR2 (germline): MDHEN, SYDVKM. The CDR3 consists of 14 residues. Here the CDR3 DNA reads TGTGCCAGCAGCACAGGGGGCCACCTCTATGGCTACACCTTC. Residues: CASSTGGHLYGYTF.

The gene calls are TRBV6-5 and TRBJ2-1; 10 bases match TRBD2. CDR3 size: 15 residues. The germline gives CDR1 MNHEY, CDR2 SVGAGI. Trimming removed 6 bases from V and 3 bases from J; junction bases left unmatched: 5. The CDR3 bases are TGTGCCAGCAGATTAGCGGGAGGAGGCTACAATGAGCAGTTCTTC. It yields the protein CASRLAGGGYNEQFF.

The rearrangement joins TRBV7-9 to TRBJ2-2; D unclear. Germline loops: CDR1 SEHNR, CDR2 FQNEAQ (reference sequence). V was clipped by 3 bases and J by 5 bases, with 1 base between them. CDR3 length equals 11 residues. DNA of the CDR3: TGTGCCAGCAGCTTGACCGGGGAGCTGTTTTTT. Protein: CASSLTGELFF.

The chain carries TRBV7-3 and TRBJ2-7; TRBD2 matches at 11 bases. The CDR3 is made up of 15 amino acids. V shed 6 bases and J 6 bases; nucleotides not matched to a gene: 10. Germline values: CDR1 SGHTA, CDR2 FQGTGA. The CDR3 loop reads CASSPRLAGKGEQYF. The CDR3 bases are TGTGCCAGCAGTCCTAGACTAGCGGGAAAAGGCGAGCAGTACTTC. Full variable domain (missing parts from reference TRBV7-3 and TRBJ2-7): GAGVSQTPSNKVTEKGKYVELRCDPISGHTALYWYRQSLGQGPEFLIYFQGTGAADDSGLPNDRFFAVRPEGSVSTLKIQRTERGDSAVYLCASSPRLAGKGEQYFGPGTRLTVT.

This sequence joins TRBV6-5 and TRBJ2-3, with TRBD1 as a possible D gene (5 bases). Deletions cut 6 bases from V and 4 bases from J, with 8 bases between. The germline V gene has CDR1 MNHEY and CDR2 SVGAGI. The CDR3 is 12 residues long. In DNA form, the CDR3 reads TGTGCCAGCAGGGGGCAAGCAGATACGCAGTATTTT. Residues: CASRGQADTQYF.

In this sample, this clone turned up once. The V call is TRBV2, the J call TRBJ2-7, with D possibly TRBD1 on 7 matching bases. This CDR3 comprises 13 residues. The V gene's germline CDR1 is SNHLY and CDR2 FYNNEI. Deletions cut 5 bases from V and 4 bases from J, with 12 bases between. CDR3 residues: CASSFSGGYEQYF. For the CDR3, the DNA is TGTGCCAGCAGTTTCTCAGGGGGGTACGAGCAGTACTTC.

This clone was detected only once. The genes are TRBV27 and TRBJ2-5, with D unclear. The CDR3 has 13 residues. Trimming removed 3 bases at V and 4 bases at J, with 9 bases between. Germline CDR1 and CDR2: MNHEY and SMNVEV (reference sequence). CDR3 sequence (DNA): TGTGCCAGCAGTTTTTCACGTAGAGAGACCCAGTACTTC. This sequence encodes CASSFSRRETQYF.

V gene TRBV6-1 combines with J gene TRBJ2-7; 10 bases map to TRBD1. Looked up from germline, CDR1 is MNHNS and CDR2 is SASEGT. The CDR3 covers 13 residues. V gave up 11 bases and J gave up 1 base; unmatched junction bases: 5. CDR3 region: CARQGARSYEQYF. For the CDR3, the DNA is TGTGCCCGACAGGGGGCAAGGTCCTACGAGCAGTACTTC.

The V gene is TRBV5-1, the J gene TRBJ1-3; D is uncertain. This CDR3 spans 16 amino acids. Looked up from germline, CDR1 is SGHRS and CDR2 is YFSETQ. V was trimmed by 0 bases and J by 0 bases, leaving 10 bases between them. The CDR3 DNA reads TGCGCCAGCAGCTTGGGCAGTCTCGTCTCTGGAAACACCATATATTTT. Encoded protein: CASSLGSLVSGNTIYF.